One sample yielded the 28 T cell receptor beta chains listed below, sequenced in a study of blood T cells in healthy people across ages. Combining a sample-barcoded 5' primer with a J-beta primer mix, a second PCR ran for about 7 to 12 cycles. TCRdb passed the 5' RACE reads through MiXCR, listing each CDR3 protein once. The sample yields some 760,000 distinct CDR3 sequences, around 25% seen once. The same specimen was also included in a second study, on T cells of mothers and their children.

Sequences were obtained from blood. Receptors were obtained from a boy between 10 and 17 years old in good health.

This chain's CDR3 is CASSAPTSGYEQYF. The CDR3, as DNA: TGTGCCAGCAGCGCCCCCACTAGCGGCTACGAGCAGTACTTC. J is TRBJ2-7 and V is TRBV7-2, with TRBD2 matching over 8 bases. The J segment lost 3 bases and the V segment lost 5 bases, leaving 6 bases of the junction unmatched. This CDR3 has 14 residues. Germline CDR1 and CDR2: SGHTA and FQGNSA.

The chain is built from TRBV12-3 or TRBV12-4 and TRBJ2-1; TRBD2 agrees at 14 bases. The CDR3 covers 15 residues. Trimming at V came to 5 bases and at J to 6 bases, leaving 3 bases not matched to a gene. The CDR3 DNA reads as TGTGCCAGCAGTGGGACTAGCGGGGGATTCAATGAGCAGTTCTTC. It specifies CASSGTSGGFNEQFF.

The chain uses TRBV28 and TRBJ2-5; 7 positions agree with TRBD1. The better agreement between TRBJ2-7 and the DNA end casts doubt on the J call. Looked up from germline, CDR1 is MDHEN and CDR2 is SYDVKM. This CDR3 is 14 amino acids long. In nucleotides, the CDR3 is TGTGCCAGCAGTTCATTTCAGGGGGCCTACGAGCAGTACTTC. Protein product: CASSSFQGAYEQYF.

This chain links TRBV27 with TRBJ2-1; the D call may be TRBD1 or TRBD2 (5 bases each). This CDR3 contains 15 residues. V dropped 7 bases and J dropped 0 bases, with 13 bases sitting between them. Germline CDR1 MNHEY, CDR2 SMNVEV (reference sequence). The CDR3 DNA is TGTGCCAGCAAAAGGGACGCAAGCTCCTACAATGAGCAGTTCTTC. Protein product: CASKRDASSYNEQFF.

V is TRBV6-1 and J is TRBJ2-7; TRBD1 matches at 9 bases. There are 14 residues in the CDR3. V was clipped by 0 bases and J by 6 bases; unmatched bases: 3. From germline, CDR1 is MNHNS and CDR2 SASEGT. CDR3 DNA sequence: TGTGCCAGCAGTGAAGCGCGGACAGGGGTCGAGCAGTACTTC. Its protein is CASSEARTGVEQYF.

The CDR3 here is CSVPTGYSYGYTF. In nucleotides, the CDR3 is TGCAGCGTACCGACAGGGTATTCCTATGGCTACACCTTC. The gene calls are TRBV29-1 and TRBJ1-2; 7 bases are a match to TRBD1. CDR3 length: 13 residues. CDR1 and CDR2 (germline): SQVTM, ANQGSEA. After removal of 6 bases from V and 4 bases from J, the junction contained 8 bases not matched to a gene.

V gene TRBV25-1 combines with J gene TRBJ2-1; TRBD2 agrees at 8 bases. Losses at the gene ends were 1 base for V and 8 bases for J; bases not matched to a gene: 10. The germline V gene has CDR1 MGHDK and CDR2 SYGVNS. The length of the CDR3 is 16 residues. The CDR3 sequence: CASSELTGAGGDEQFF. The DNA for the CDR3 is TGTGCCAGCAGTGAATTGACGGGGGCGGGGGGTGATGAGCAGTTCTTC.

V is TRBV19 and J is TRBJ1-2; 8 bases line up with TRBD1. The V and J ends lost 5 bases and 0 bases, in that order; junction bases with no gene match: 8. The V gene's germline CDR1 is LNHDA and CDR2 SQIVND (reference sequence). CDR3 length: 16 residues. The CDR3 loop is CASSSPQGGANYGYTF. Written as DNA, the CDR3 is TGTGCCAGTAGTTCCCCACAGGGGGGAGCTAACTATGGCTACACCTTC.

This clonotype showed up just a few times. Here the CDR3 reads CSLNTGSYGYTF. The CDR3, as DNA: TGCAGTTTAAACACGGGCAGCTATGGCTACACCTTC. The J gene is TRBJ1-2, the V gene TRBV20-1, with unresolved D. With 8 bases removed from V and 4 bases from J, the gap between germline ends came to 14 bases. This CDR3 is 12 amino acids long. Germline CDR1 and CDR2: DFQATT and SNEGSKA (reference sequence).

There are a few counts of this clonotype. The CDR3 nucleotides read TGTGCCAGCAGTCGCAGAAACTATGGCTACACCTTC. Translating gives CASSRRNYGYTF. This chain links TRBV28 with TRBJ1-2; D not certain. There are 12 residues in the CDR3. Trimming stripped 5 bases from V and 2 bases from J, with 6 bases between. Germline V gene sequence: CDR1 MDHEN, CDR2 SYDVKM.

The chain recombines TRBV7-2 with TRBJ2-5; 10 positions match TRBD1. Germline V gene sequence: CDR1 SGHTA, CDR2 FQGNSA. V shed 7 bases, J shed 5 bases, and the junction held 10 bases outside the gene matches. The CDR3 has 15 residues. In nucleotides, the CDR3 is TGTGCCAGCAACCCGACAGGGGGCAGGCAGGAGACCCAGTACTTC. Translation: CASNPTGGRQETQYF. The full variable domain, in which reference TRBV7-2 and TRBJ2-5 provide the parts outside the CDR3, is GAGVSQSPSNKVTEKGKDVELRCDPISGHTALYWYRQSLGQGLEFLIYFQGNSAPDKSGLPSDRFSAERTGGSVSTLTIQRTQQEDSAVYLCASNPTGGRQETQYFGPGTRLLVL.

V usage is TRBV11-3 and J usage is TRBJ2-5; 10 bases fit TRBD1. The J call may be in error: the DNA end matches TRBJ2-7 better. Germline V gene data show CDR1 as SGHNT and CDR2 as YENEEA. This CDR3 region has 15 residues. CDR3 nucleotide sequence: TGTGCCAGCAGCCCAGGGACAGGGGAATCCTACGAGCAGTACTTC. It translates to CASSPGTGESYEQYF.

In this sample, this clonotype turned up a few times. The chain is built from TRBV3-1 and TRBJ1-2; TRBD1 aligns across 8 bases. V dropped 3 bases and J dropped 3; count of bases not matched to a gene: 3. The CDR3 totals 14 residues. Germline V gives CDR1 LGHDT, CDR2 YNNKEL (reference sequence). The CDR3 loop reads CASSHLDRDYGYTF. CDR3 in DNA: TGTGCCAGCAGCCACCTGGACAGGGACTATGGCTACACCTTC.

This chain connects TRBV28 to TRBJ2-1; 8 bases are a match to TRBD2. With 6 bases clipped from V and 0 bases from J, the junction kept 7 bases outside the gene matches. CDR3 size: 16 residues. Per the germline V gene, CDR1 is MDHEN and CDR2 is SYDVKM. CDR3 region: CASSSPGLGSYNEQFF. CDR3 nucleotides: TGTGCCAGCAGCTCGCCGGGACTAGGCTCCTACAATGAGCAGTTCTTC.

This clonotype was recorded a few times. CDR3 region: CASSLDRAGNSPLHF. CDR3 DNA: TGCGCCAGCAGCTTGGACAGGGCTGGTAATTCACCCCTCCACTTT. The V and J genes are TRBV5-1 and TRBJ1-6; D perhaps matches TRBD1 (6 bases). The germline V and J ends were trimmed by 0 bases and 6 bases, with 10 bases remaining between them. The CDR3 has 15 residues. Germline assignment: CDR1 SGHRS and CDR2 YFSETQ.

This clonotype was counted a few times. The V call is TRBV5-6, the J call TRBJ2-1; TRBD2 might be the D (5 bases). Germline V gene sequence: CDR1 SGHDT, CDR2 YYEEEE. This CDR3 comprises 14 residues. The ends were cut back, 0 bases at V and 7 bases at J, with 11 bases in the middle. CDR3 nucleotides: TGTGCCAGCAGCTTGGCCTTACTAGTTAATGAGCAGTTCTTC. Its protein product is CASSLALLVNEQFF.

The rearrangement joins TRBV7-2 to TRBJ2-5, with TRBD2 matching 7 bases. Germline CDR1 is SGHTA and CDR2 is FQGNSA. The CDR3 runs to 16 residues. J was trimmed by 5 bases and V by 5 bases; bases with no gene match: 14. CDR3 sequence (DNA): TGTGCCAGCAGCCCCAGGGAGGGGCGGAGTATGGAGACCCAGTACTTC. This sequence encodes CASSPREGRSMETQYF. Using reference TRBV7-2 and TRBJ2-5 for the parts outside the CDR3, the full variable domain is GAGVSQSPSNKVTEKGKDVELRCDPISGHTALYWYRQSLGQGLEFLIYFQGNSAPDKSGLPSDRFSAERTGGSVSTLTIQRTQQEDSAVYLCASSPREGRSMETQYFGPGTRLLVL.

This clonotype was seen a few times. The rearrangement joins TRBV5-1 to TRBJ2-7; D is possibly TRBD2 (5 bases). V lost 3 bases and J 7 bases, leaving 11 bases between the germline ends. Germline V CDR1 and CDR2: SGHRS, YFSETQ. The CDR3 covers 12 residues. The DNA for the CDR3 is TGCGCCAGCAGCTCGGCCGGGGATGAGCAGTACTTC. Encoded protein: CASSSAGDEQYF.

The chain carries TRBV27 and TRBJ2-7, with a possible D match to TRBD1 (6 bases). Germline V gene lookup returns CDR1 MNHEY and CDR2 SMNVEV (reference sequence). The CDR3 runs to 13 residues. V lost 4 bases, J lost 3 bases, and 10 bases lay in between. This chain's CDR3 is CASSSVDSYEQYF. In DNA form, the CDR3 reads TGTGCCAGCAGTTCCGTGGACAGCTACGAGCAGTACTTC.

Only a few counts were recorded for this clonotype. J is TRBJ2-2 and V is TRBV7-8; D unresolved. CDR1 and CDR2 (germline): SGHVS, FQNEAQ. The CDR3 length is 12 residues. Trimming shortened V by 1 base and J by 8 bases, and 5 bases separated the two germline ends. The CDR3 sequence: CASSLDAGELFF. The CDR3 DNA sequence: TGTGCCAGCAGCTTAGATGCAGGGGAGCTGTTTTTT.

The chain uses TRBV3-1 and TRBJ2-5; D gene ambiguous. Deletions cut 2 bases from V and 5 bases from J, with 9 bases between. Germline V lookup: CDR1 LGHDT, CDR2 YNNKEL (reference sequence). The CDR3 is 13 residues long. This CDR3 reads CASSQIQQETQYF. In DNA, the CDR3 is TGTGCCAGCAGCCAAATTCAGCAGGAGACCCAGTACTTC.

The CDR3 nucleotides are TGTGCCAGCAGCGCACTAGCGGGGAACAATGAGCAGTTCTTC. It yields the protein CASSALAGNNEQFF. The gene calls are TRBV11-2 and TRBJ2-1; 10 positions agree with TRBD2. The CDR3 spans 14 residues. V shed 5 bases, J shed 5 bases, and the junction held 3 bases outside the gene matches. CDR1 is SGHAT and CDR2 is FQNNGV in the germline V gene.

This chain connects TRBV12-3 or TRBV12-4 to TRBJ2-3, with 9 bases lining up with TRBD2. V lost 6 bases to trimming and J lost 0 bases; unmatched junction nucleotides: 10. This CDR3 has 17 residues. This chain's CDR3 is CASRRLSGGTSTDTQYF. The CDR3 DNA follows: TGTGCCAGCAGGAGATTGAGCGGGGGGACTAGCACAGATACGCAGTATTTT.

The table lists this clonotype with a few counts. The V gene is TRBV27, the J gene TRBJ2-7; 8 bases align to TRBD2. CDR1 and CDR2 (germline): MNHEY, SMNVEV (reference sequence). J was trimmed by 4 bases and V by 8 bases; bases with no gene match: 7. The CDR3 has 13 residues. The CDR3 loop reads CASSSGSRYEQYF. The CDR3 DNA reads TGTGCCAGCTCGAGCGGGAGCAGATACGAGCAGTACTTC.

This sequence joins TRBV12-3 or TRBV12-4 and TRBJ2-7; 10 nucleotides match TRBD1. CDR3 length: 15 residues. J lost 6 bases, V lost 5 bases, and 10 bases had no gene match. The CDR3 loop reads CASSPRDRGFPEQYF. DNA of the CDR3: TGTGCCAGCAGTCCTCGGGACAGGGGTTTCCCCGAGCAGTACTTC.

The gene calls are TRBV9 and TRBJ2-5; D unresolved. Trimming left V 0 bases short and J 2 bases short, with 11 bases between. The CDR3 contains 15 residues. The germline gives CDR1 SGDLS, CDR2 YYNGEE. CDR3 residues: CASSVGAYAQETQYF. For the CDR3, the DNA is TGTGCCAGCAGCGTAGGTGCCTACGCTCAAGAGACCCAGTACTTC.

The sample holds a few counts of this clonotype. The chain joins TRBV13 to TRBJ2-5, with 9 positions matching TRBD2. The V and J ends lost 1 base and 5 bases, in that order; junction bases with no gene match: 17. Germline assignment: CDR1 PRHDT and CDR2 FYEKMQ (reference sequence). The CDR3 extends over 19 amino acids. The CDR3 DNA sequence: TGTGCCAGCAGCTTAGTATCCGGGACTAGCCGGAGAGGAGAGGAGACCCAGTACTTC. Its translation is CASSLVSGTSRRGEETQYF.

This clonotype appeared a few times. The chain couples TRBV20-1 to TRBJ1-2, with 8 bases identical to TRBD1. The J segment lost 0 bases and the V segment lost 4 bases, leaving 4 bases of the junction unmatched. Germline values: CDR1 DFQATT, CDR2 SNEGSKA (reference sequence). The CDR3 has 14 amino acids. The CDR3 DNA reads as TGCAGTGCTATCGGACAGGGAGCTAACTATGGCTACACCTTC. This encodes CSAIGQGANYGYTF.